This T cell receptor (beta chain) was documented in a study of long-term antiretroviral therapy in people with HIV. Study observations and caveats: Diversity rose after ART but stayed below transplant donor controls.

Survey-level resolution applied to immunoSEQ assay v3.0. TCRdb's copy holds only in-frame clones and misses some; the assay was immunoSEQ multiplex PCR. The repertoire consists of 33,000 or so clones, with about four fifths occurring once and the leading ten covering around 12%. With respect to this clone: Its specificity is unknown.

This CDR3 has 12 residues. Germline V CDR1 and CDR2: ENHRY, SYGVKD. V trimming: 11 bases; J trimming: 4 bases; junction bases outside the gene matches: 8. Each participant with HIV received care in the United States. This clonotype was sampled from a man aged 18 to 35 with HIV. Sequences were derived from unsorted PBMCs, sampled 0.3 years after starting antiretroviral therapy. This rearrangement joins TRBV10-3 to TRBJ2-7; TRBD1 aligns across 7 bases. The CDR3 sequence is CAAQGQRYEQYF. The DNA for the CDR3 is TGTGCCGCACAGGGACAGCGGTACGAGCAGTACTTC.